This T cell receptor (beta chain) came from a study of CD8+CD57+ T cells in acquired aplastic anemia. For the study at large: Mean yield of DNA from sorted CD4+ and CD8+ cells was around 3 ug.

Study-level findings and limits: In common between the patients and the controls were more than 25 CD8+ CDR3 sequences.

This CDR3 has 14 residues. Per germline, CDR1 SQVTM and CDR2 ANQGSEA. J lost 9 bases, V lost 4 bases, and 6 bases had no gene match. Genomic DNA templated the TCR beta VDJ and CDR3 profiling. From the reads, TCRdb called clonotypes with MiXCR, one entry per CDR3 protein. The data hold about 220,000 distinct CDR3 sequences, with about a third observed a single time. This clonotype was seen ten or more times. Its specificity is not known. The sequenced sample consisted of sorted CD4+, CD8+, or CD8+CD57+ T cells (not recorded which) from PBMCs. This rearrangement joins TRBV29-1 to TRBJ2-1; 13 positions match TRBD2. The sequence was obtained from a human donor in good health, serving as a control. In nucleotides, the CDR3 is TGCAGCGTTGTTGGACTAGCGGGAGTACGTGAGCAGTTCTTC. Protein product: CSVVGLAGVREQFF.